Presented here are 7 T cell receptor beta chains from one specimen sequenced in a study of T-cell reconstitution after alpha-beta-depleted transplantation in children. Library preparation (for TCRbeta) was performed with unique molecular identifiers. TCRdb called the PCR reads again in MiXCR, with one record for every CDR3 protein. The table includes fewer than 550,000 distinct CDR3 sequences, roughly a tenth detected once. Source: PBMCs, taken before TCRalphabeta/CD19-depleted stem cell transplant. The receptors here all came from a child aged 2-15 years with inherited bone marrow failure, due to receive a stem cell transplant.

This clonotype was recorded many times. The chain combines TRBV20-1 with TRBJ1-1; weak D call: TRBD1 (5 bases). The CDR3 has 11 amino acids. In germline, CDR1 is DFQATT, CDR2 SNEGSKA (reference sequence). V lost 1 base to trimming and J lost 7 bases, with 7 bases between them. The CDR3 region is CSARGGFEAFF. The CDR3, as DNA: TGCAGTGCTAGAGGGGGGTTTGAAGCTTTCTTT.

This clonotype was observed at least ten times. CDR3 sequence reads: CASSYQGDEQYF. Here the CDR3 DNA reads TGTGCCAGCAGTTACCAGGGGGACGAGCAGTACTTC. V and J are TRBV6-2 or TRBV6-3 and TRBJ2-7; 7 nucleotides line up with TRBD1. CDR3 length equals 12 residues. Germline-derived CDR1 and CDR2 are MNHEY and SVGEGT. The V segment lost 2 bases and the J segment 5 bases; nucleotides outside the gene matches: 0.

J is TRBJ2-1 and V is TRBV20-1; 10 bases fit TRBD2. Per germline, CDR1 DFQATT and CDR2 SNEGSKA (reference sequence). Trimming took 3 bases from V and 6 from J; bases not matched to a gene: 8. CDR3 length equals 15 residues. CDR3 bases: TGCAGTGCTAGGCGAGCGGGAGGGCCCTCCAATGAGCAGTTCTTC. As protein: CSARRAGGPSNEQFF.

Ten or more counts support this clonotype. The V gene is TRBV7-2, the J gene TRBJ2-7, with 8 bases identical to TRBD1. Germline V lookup: CDR1 SGHTA, CDR2 FQGNSA. J gave up 6 bases and V 7 bases, and 5 bases lay outside the gene matches. The CDR3 runs 12 residues. CDR3 sequence (DNA): TGTGCCAGCACTTCAGGGGGCAGCGAGCAGTACTTC. This gives the protein CASTSGGSEQYF.

The chain employs TRBV28 and TRBJ2-3; the D gene is possibly TRBD1 (5 bases). This CDR3 region has 18 residues. Trimming took off 5 bases at V and 5 bases at J, with 26 bases between the two ends. In germline, CDR1 is MDHEN, CDR2 SYDVKM. Here the CDR3 reads CASSSRGGSWGEVDTQYF. CDR3 DNA: TGTGCCAGCAGTAGTAGGGGTGGGTCGTGGGGCGAGGTAGATACGCAGTATTTT.

This clonotype came up a few times. CDR3 protein: CASSAGTQQYF. In DNA form, the CDR3 reads TGTGCCAGCAGTGCGGGTACTCAGCAGTACTTC. V and J are TRBV12-3 or TRBV12-4 and TRBJ2-7, with D possibly TRBD2 on 5 matching bases. The CDR3 spans 11 residues. With 5 bases removed from V and 8 bases from J, the gap between germline ends came to 10 bases.

This clonotype has at least ten counts. The chain employs TRBV4-3 and TRBJ2-1; possibly TRBD1 or TRBD2 for D (5 bases each). V lost 0 bases, J lost 9 bases, and 9 bases lay in between. The CDR3 has 13 residues. Per germline, CDR1 LGHNA and CDR2 YSLEER. The CDR3 DNA follows: TGCGCCAGCAGCCAAGAAGAGGGGTTTGAGCAGTTCTTC. Its protein product is CASSQEEGFEQFF.